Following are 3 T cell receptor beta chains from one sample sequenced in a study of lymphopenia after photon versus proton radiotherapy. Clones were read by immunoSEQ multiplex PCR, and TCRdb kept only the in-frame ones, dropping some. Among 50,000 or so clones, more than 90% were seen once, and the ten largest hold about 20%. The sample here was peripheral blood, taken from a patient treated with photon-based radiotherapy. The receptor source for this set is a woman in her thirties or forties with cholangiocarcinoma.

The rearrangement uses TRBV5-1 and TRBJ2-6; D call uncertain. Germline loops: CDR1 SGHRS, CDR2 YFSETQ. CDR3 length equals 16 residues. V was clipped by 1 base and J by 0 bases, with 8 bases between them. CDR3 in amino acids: CASSLSSPSGANVLTF. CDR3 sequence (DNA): TGCGCCAGCAGCTTGAGTTCTCCCTCTGGGGCCAACGTCCTGACTTTC. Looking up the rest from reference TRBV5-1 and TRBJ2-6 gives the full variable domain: KAGVTQTPRYLIKTRGQQVTLSCSPISGHRSVSWYQQTPGQGLQFLFEYFSETQRNKGNFPGRFSGRQFSNSRSEMNVSTLELGDSALYLCASSLSSPSGANVLTFGAGSRLTVL.

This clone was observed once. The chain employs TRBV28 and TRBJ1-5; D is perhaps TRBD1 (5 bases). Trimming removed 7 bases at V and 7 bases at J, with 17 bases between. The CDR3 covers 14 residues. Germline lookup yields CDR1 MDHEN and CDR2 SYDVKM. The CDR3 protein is CASTAQRGIQPQHF. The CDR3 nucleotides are TGTGCCAGCACCGCCCAGAGGGGAATCCAGCCCCAGCATTTT.

DNA for the CDR3: TGTGCCAGCAGCCAGCTCGGGACGAAAGGAAACACCATATATTTT. Its protein product is CASSQLGTKGNTIYF. This rearrangement joins TRBV2 to TRBJ1-3; a possible D gene is TRBD1 (5 bases). CDR1 is SNHLY and CDR2 is FYNNEI in the germline V gene. V was cut by 6 bases and J by 4 bases, with 16 bases left in between. The CDR3 spans 15 residues.